This T cell receptor beta chain was sequenced during a study of T-cell memory formation after mild COVID-19. Overall study: Largely, the TCR clusters proved donor specific.

General observations from the study: From day 15 to 85, contracting clones were balanced between CD4 and CD8, whereas later expanders leaned toward CD4+. Cross-reactive memory appears to have joined, as suggested by some responding clones showing up in pre-infection memory.

TCRdb reprocessed the 5' RACE reads with MiXCR, giving one entry per CDR3 protein. Among about 610,000 distinct CDR3 sequences listed, around 16% were seen once. V was clipped by 5 bases and J by 0 bases, with 14 bases between them. Germline V gene sequence: CDR1 DFQATT, CDR2 SNEGSKA (reference sequence). The CDR3 runs to 15 residues. Details on this clonotype: What it recognizes is unknown.

V and J are TRBV20-1 and TRBJ2-1, with D perhaps TRBD2 (5 bases). The source is an adult woman who had mild COVID-19 (a few samples of this study predate the infection). Cell type and time point are not known. Sequencing used PBMCs or a T cell subset sorted from them (not recorded which). CDR3 DNA sequence: TGCAGTGCTCTGGGAGCTTCCTACTCCTACAATGAGCAGTTCTTC. Translation: CSALGASYSYNEQFF.